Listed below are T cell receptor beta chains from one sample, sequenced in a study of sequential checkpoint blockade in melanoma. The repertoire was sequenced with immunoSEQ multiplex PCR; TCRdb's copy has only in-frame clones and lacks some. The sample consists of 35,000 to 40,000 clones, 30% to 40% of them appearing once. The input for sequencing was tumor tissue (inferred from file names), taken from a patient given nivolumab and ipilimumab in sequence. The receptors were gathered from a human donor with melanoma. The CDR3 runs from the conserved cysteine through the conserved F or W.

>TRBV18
CASSPPGQGNTIYF
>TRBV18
CASSPRSAGELFF
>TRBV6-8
CASSFSGQGDNEKLFF
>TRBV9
CASSVNRLQSTDTQYF
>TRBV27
CASSLRGQLDSNQPQHF
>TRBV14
CASSYNPGHTPYEQYF
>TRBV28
CASSLTGQGYGYTF
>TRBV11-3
CASSPLWGVNTEAFF
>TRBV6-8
CASQKAGNQPQHF
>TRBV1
CASSQLPGLAGVQETQYF
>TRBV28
CASSVPLGARVNTEAFF
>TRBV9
CASSSPNLRSGNTIYF
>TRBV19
CASPGWKNTQYF
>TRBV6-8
CASRGTSSYNEQFF
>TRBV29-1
CSVEDHPAGGLYEQYF
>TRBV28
CASSRALAGTETQYF
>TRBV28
CASSPGQGGGYTF
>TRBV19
CAAKDLTVLTF
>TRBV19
CASSSSAAGNTEAFF
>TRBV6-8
CASSLLRSSYNEQFF
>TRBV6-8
CASSVDSGAETQYF
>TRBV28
CASRPRGASEGIEQYF
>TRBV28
CASSNYREIRAEAFF
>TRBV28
CASSPGTGDLSTEAFF
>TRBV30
CACQAQETQYF
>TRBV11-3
CASSLDGQGYTEAFF
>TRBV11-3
CASSLEQTGLYQPQHF
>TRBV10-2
CASRASPTGELFF
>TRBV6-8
CASRYRRGTEYSYEQYF
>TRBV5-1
CASSLGGTNTGELFF
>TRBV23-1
CASSLGGGETQYF
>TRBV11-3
CASSPLTSGKIYEQYF
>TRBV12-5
CASHEGGGNNEQFF
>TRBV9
CASSLMGTGTEAFF
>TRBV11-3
CASSLDRDRVDTQYF
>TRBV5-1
CASSQVGLSSVETIYF
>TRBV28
CANSPGPGREQYF
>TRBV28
CASKQKKNTEAFF
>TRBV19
CASSMGTAYLAKNIQYF
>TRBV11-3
CASSFLAGGYEQYF
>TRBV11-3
CASSLSEDRGTYNEQFF
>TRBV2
CASSESGRKLAKNIQYF
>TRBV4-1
CASSHTGGNEQFF
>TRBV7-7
CASRSVGSPLDEQYF
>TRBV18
CASSPLTSGQTGELFF
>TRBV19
CASSSRAGYTF
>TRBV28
CASSRDHTRLDTEAFF
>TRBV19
CASSSQNTGELFF